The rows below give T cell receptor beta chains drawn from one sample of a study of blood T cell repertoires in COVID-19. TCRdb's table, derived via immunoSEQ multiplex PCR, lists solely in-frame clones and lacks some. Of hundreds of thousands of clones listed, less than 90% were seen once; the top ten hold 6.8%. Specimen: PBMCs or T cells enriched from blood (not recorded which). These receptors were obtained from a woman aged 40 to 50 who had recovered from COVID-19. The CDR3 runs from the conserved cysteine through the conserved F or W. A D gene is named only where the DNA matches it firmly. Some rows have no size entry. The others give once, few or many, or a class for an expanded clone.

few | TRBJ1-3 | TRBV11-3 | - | CASSPQALLSGNTIYF | TGTGCCAGCAGCCCACAGGCGCTCCTCTCTGGAAACACCATATATTTT
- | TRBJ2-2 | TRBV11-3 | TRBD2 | CASSGGSFTGELFF | TGTGCCAGCAGCGGCGGGAGTTTCACCGGGGAGCTGTTTTTT
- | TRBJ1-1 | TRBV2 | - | CASSWKQGANEAFF | TGTGCCAGCAGTTGGAAGCAGGGTGCCAATGAAGCTTTCTTT
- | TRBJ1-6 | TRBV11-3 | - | CASSSTGNRSPLHF | TGTGCCAGCAGCTCCACAGGAAATCGGTCACCCCTCCACTTT
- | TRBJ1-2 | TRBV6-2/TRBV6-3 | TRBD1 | CASSPGGWGYTF | TGTGCCAGCAGCCCAGGGGGCTGGGGCTACACCTTC
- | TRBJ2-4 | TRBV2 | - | CASRARVAKNIQYF | TGTGCCAGCAGGGCCCGTGTAGCCAAAAACATTCAGTACTTC
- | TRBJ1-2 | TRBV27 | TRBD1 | CATRTGVGYTF | TGTGCCACCCGGACAGGGGTCGGCTACACCTTC
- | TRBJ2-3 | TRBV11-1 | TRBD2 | CASSSLAGVGTDTQYF | TGTGCCAGCAGCTCTCTAGCGGGAGTTGGGACAGATACGCAGTATTTT
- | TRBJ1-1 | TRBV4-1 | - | CASSQVGDTEAFF | TGCGCCAGCAGCCAAGTCGGAGACACTGAAGCTTTCTTT
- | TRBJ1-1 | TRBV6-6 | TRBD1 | CASSIGTGTKNTEAFF | TGTGCCAGCAGTATTGGGACAGGGACGAAGAACACTGAAGCTTTCTTT
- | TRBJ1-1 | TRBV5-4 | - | CASSGDRGNTEAFF | TGTGCCAGCAGCGGAGATAGGGGAAACACTGAAGCTTTCTTT
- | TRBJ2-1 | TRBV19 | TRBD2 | CASSMGLADYNEQFF | TGTGCCAGTAGTATGGGTCTAGCGGATTACAATGAGCAGTTCTTC